This TCR beta chain was identified in a study of blood T cell repertoires in COVID-19. The assay was immunoSEQ multiplex PCR, and TCRdb's table has in-frame clones only and misses some. The repertoire holds about 270,000 clones, with 86% as singletons. The CDR3 spans 14 residues. The germline CDR1 and CDR2 sequences are MNHNS and SASEGT. With V trimmed by 3 bases and J by 6 bases, 5 bases remained unmatched. This sequence joins TRBV6-1 and TRBJ1-5; 7 bases align to TRBD1. Input material: peripheral blood. The source of this sequence is a woman in her thirties with COVID-19, enrolled during active disease. This CDR3 reads CASSEVQGGQPQHF. The CDR3 nucleotides are TGTGCCAGCAGTGAGGTCCAGGGGGGTCAGCCCCAGCATTTT.